The T cell receptor beta chain described here comes from a study of radiotherapy plus CTLA-4 blockade in lung cancer. Background on the study: Objective response was observed in more than 15% of patients, and disease control in roughly 31%. General study results and limits: Early clone dynamics of blood T cells, plus interferon-beta, reportedly predicted response best.

TCRdb's table, derived via immunoSEQ multiplex PCR, lists solely in-frame clones and lacks some. The table shows roughly 86,000 clones, with about four fifths occurring only once. Points on this clone: Antigen unknown.

People whose metastatic non-small-cell lung cancer was chemo-refractory got focal radiation along with CTLA-4 blockade by ipilimumab. Germline assignment: CDR1 SGHTS and CDR2 YDEGEE. CDR3 length: 13 residues. The gene calls are TRBV5-8 and TRBJ1-3; TRBD1 aligns across 8 bases. The tail of the sequence fits TRBJ2-2 better, so the J call may be wrong. The sequence was obtained from a human donor with non-small cell lung cancer who had stable disease on radiotherapy plus ipilimumab. The specimen was peripheral blood, collected from a patient treated with radiotherapy plus ipilimumab. DNA for the CDR3: TGTGCCAGCGAGAGGACAGGGTTCCGGGAGCTGTTTTTT. Its protein is CASERTGFRELFF.